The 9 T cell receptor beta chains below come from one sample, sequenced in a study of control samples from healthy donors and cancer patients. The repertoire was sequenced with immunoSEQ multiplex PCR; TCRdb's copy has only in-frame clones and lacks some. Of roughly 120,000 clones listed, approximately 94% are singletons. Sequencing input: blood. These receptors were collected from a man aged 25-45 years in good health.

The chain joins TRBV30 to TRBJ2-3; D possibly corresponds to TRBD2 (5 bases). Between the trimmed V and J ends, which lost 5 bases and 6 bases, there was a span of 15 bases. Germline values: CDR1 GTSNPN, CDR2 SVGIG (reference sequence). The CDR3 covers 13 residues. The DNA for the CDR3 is TGTGCCTGGGCGAGGGCAGCGACGGATACGCAGTATTTT. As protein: CAWARAATDTQYF.

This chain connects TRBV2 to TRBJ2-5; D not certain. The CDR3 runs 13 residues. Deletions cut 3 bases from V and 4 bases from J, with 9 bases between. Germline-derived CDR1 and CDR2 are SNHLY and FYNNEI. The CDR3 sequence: CASSDDWGETQYF. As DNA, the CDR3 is TGTGCCAGCAGTGACGACTGGGGAGAGACCCAGTACTTC.

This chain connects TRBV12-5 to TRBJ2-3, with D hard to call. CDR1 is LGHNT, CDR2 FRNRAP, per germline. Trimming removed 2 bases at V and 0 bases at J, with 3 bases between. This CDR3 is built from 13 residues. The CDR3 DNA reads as TGTGCTAGTGGTTTGAGGAGCACAGATACGCAGTATTTT. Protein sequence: CASGLRSTDTQYF.

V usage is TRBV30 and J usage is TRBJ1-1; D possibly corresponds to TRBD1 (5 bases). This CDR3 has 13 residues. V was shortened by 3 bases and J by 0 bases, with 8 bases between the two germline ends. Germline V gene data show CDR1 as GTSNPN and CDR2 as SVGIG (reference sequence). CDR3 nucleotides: TGTGCCTGGAGGCGGGGCGTGAACACTGAAGCTTTCTTT. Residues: CAWRRGVNTEAFF.

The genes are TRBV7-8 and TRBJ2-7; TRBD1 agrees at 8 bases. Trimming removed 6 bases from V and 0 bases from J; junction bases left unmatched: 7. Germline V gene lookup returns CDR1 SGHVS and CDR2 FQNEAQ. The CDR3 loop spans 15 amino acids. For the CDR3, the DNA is TGTGCCAGCAGTCCGGGACAGGCGAACTCCTACGAGCAGTACTTC. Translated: CASSPGQANSYEQYF.

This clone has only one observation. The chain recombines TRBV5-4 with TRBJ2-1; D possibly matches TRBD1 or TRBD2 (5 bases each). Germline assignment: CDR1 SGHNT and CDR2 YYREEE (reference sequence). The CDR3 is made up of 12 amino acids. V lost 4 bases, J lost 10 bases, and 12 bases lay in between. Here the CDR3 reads CASSSLRDEQFF. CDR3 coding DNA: TGTGCCAGCAGCAGTTTACGGGACGAGCAGTTCTTC.

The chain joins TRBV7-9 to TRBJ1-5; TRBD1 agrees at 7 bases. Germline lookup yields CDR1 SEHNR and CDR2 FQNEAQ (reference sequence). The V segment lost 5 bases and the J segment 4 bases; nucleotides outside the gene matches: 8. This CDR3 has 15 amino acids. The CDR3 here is CASSPGQVENQPQHF. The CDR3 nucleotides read TGTGCCAGCAGCCCCGGACAGGTAGAAAATCAGCCCCAGCATTTT.

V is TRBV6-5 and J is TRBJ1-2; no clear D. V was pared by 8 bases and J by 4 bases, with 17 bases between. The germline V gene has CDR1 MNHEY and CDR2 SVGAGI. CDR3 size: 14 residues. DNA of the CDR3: TGTGCCAGCCGGGTGTCGGTAGCGGGCTATGGCTACACCTTC. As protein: CASRVSVAGYGYTF.

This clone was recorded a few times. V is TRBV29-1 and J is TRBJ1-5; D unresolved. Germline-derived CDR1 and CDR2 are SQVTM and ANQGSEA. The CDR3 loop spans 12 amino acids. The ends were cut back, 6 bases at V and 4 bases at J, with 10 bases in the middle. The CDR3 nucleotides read TGCAGCGTCTCGCAAAGAAATCAGCCCCAGCATTTT. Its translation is CSVSQRNQPQHF.